The 29 T cell receptor beta chains given below trace back to one sample, sequenced in a study of blood T cell repertoires in COVID-19. Profiled with immunoSEQ multiplex PCR; TCRdb holds only in-frame clones, not every one. The sample holds about 160,000 clones, 85% to 90% seen once. The sequencing input was peripheral blood. These receptors were collected from a woman in her 70s with COVID-19, enrolled during active disease.

Details on this clone: One junction end disagrees with the germline gene, perhaps due to a read error. The chain links TRBV6-5 to TRBJ2-1; 10 bases agree with TRBD2. Per the germline V gene, CDR1 is MNHEY and CDR2 is SVGAGI. This CDR3 spans 16 amino acids. The CDR3 DNA reads TGTGCCAGTAGTTCCTTGGCGAGCGGGGGGGACGATGAGCAGTTCTTC. Amino acids: CASSSLASGGDDEQFF.

The chain uses TRBV7-9 and TRBJ2-1; maybe TRBD1 (5 bases). Germline V gene data show CDR1 as SEHNR and CDR2 as FQNEAQ (reference sequence). Between the trimmed V and J ends, which lost 4 bases and 2 bases, there was a span of 12 bases. CDR3 length: 15 residues. The DNA for the CDR3 is TGTGCCAGCAGCTCCGGCAGGGTGCCCTACAATGAGCAGTTCTTC. This translates into CASSSGRVPYNEQFF.

The V gene is TRBV18, the J gene TRBJ1-4; the match to TRBD1 covers 9 bases. The V gene's germline CDR1 is KGHSH and CDR2 LQKENI. V lost 1 base, J lost 8 bases, and 8 bases stayed unmatched. The CDR3 loop spans 16 amino acids. The CDR3 here is CASSPRGTGLNEKLFF. The CDR3 DNA reads TGTGCCAGCTCACCACGAGGGACAGGGTTAAACGAAAAACTGTTTTTT.

The chain links TRBV7-2 to TRBJ2-5, with 8 nucleotides matching TRBD1. The CDR3 covers 16 residues. The germline V gene encodes CDR1 SGHTA and CDR2 FQGNSA. The ends lost 2 bases at V and 4 bases at J; junction bases unmatched: 9. The CDR3 nucleotides read TGTGCCAGCAGCTTAAGGGGTCAGGGGGCGGGAGAGACCCAGTACTTC. As protein: CASSLRGQGAGETQYF. Full variable domain (outside the CDR3, taken from reference TRBV7-2 and TRBJ2-5): GAGVSQSPSNKVTEKGKDVELRCDPISGHTALYWYRQSLGQGLEFLIYFQGNSAPDKSGLPSDRFSAERTGGSVSTLTIQRTQQEDSAVYLCASSLRGQGAGETQYFGPGTRLLVL.

V is TRBV7-2 and J is TRBJ2-7; 12 bases align to TRBD2. The CDR3 is made up of 16 amino acids. Trimming took 5 bases from V and 0 from J; bases not matched to a gene: 5. Germline CDR1 SGHTA, CDR2 FQGNSA. The CDR3 is CASSQTSGGSSYEQYF. In DNA, the CDR3 is TGTGCCAGCAGCCAGACTAGCGGGGGTAGCTCCTACGAGCAGTACTTC. Variable domain in full (rest from reference TRBV7-2 and TRBJ2-7): GAGVSQSPSNKVTEKGKDVELRCDPISGHTALYWYRQSLGQGLEFLIYFQGNSAPDKSGLPSDRFSAERTGGSVSTLTIQRTQQEDSAVYLCASSQTSGGSSYEQYFGPGTRLTVT.

CDR3 DNA: TGTGCCAGCAGCCAAACAAGGACAGGGACCTACGAGCAGTACTTC. This encodes CASSQTRTGTYEQYF. The rearrangement links TRBV3-1 (or the pseudogene TRBV3-2) to TRBJ2-7, with TRBD1 matching 8 bases. The CDR3 is 15 residues long. Germline lookup yields CDR1 LGHDT and CDR2 YNNKEL (reference sequence). Unmatched junction bases numbered 5, after V lost 2 bases and J lost 2 bases.

J is TRBJ1-2 and V is TRBV5-6; D remains ambiguous. The CDR3 has 12 amino acids. Germline-derived CDR1 and CDR2 are SGHDT and YYEEEE. The CDR3 loop is CRGPPIRYGYTF. The CDR3 bases are TGTCGAGGGCCTCCAATCCGCTATGGCTACACCTTC.

The V call is TRBV28, the J call TRBJ2-5; 7 bases map to TRBD1. CDR3 length equals 19 residues. Germline CDR1 reads MDHEN; CDR2 reads SYDVKM. J gave up 1 base and V 4 bases, and 18 bases lay outside the gene matches. DNA of the CDR3: TGTGCCAGCAGTTCAATATCAACATGGACAGGCCTACCCCAAGAGACCCAGTACTTC. Translated, it gives CASSSISTWTGLPQETQYF.

This clone was counted a few times. The chain couples TRBV9 to TRBJ1-1; D is perhaps TRBD1 (6 bases). V was trimmed by 7 bases and J by 3 bases, leaving 22 bases between them. This CDR3 spans 16 amino acids. The germline V gene encodes CDR1 SGDLS and CDR2 YYNGEE. DNA for the CDR3: TGTGCCAGCGGGCGGGGGCCAGGGGTCGTGTACACTGAAGCTTTCTTT. Translation: CASGRGPGVVYTEAFF.

The genes are TRBV11-3 and TRBJ2-7, with D perhaps matching TRBD1 (6 bases). V was clipped by 1 base and J by 1 base, with 11 bases between them. The CDR3 is made up of 15 amino acids. Germline CDR1 SGHNT, CDR2 YENEEA. The CDR3 loop reads CASSLAGQGSYEQYF. CDR3 in DNA: TGTGCCAGCAGCTTAGCGGGCCAGGGGTCCTACGAGCAGTACTTC.

The CDR3: CASSLVPSDRGWRVQPQHF. The CDR3 nucleotides are TGTGCCAGCAGCTTAGTCCCCTCCGACAGGGGATGGCGGGTTCAGCCCCAGCATTTT. This chain uses TRBV7-2 with TRBJ1-5; 8 bases match TRBD1. The J segment lost 6 bases and the V segment lost 1 base, leaving 17 bases of the junction unmatched. The CDR3 spans 19 residues. Germline V CDR1 and CDR2: SGHTA, FQGNSA. The entire variable domain, with the rest obtained from reference TRBV7-2 and TRBJ1-5, is as follows: GAGVSQSPSNKVTEKGKDVELRCDPISGHTALYWYRQSLGQGLEFLIYFQGNSAPDKSGLPSDRFSAERTGGSVSTLTIQRTQQEDSAVYLCASSLVPSDRGWRVQPQHFGDGTRLSIL.

The chain links TRBV2 to TRBJ2-7, with D possibly TRBD1 on 5 matching bases. V lost 6 bases to trimming and J lost 2 bases, with 14 bases between them. This CDR3 is 14 amino acids long. Per the germline V gene, CDR1 is SNHLY and CDR2 is FYNNEI. The CDR3 DNA reads as TGTGCCAGCAGGGCAGACAGTACCCCCTACGAGCAGTACTTC. Translation: CASRADSTPYEQYF.

The chain joins TRBV27 to TRBJ1-5, with D unresolved. Deletions cut 3 bases from V and 4 bases from J, with 7 bases between. CDR1 is MNHEY and CDR2 is SMNVEV in the germline V gene (reference sequence). The CDR3 is made up of 13 amino acids. DNA of the CDR3: TGTGCCAGCAGTTTCACCCTAAATCAGCCCCAGCATTTT. Its protein product is CASSFTLNQPQHF.

This clone was seen a few times. The rearrangement links TRBV5-1 to TRBJ1-2, with TRBD1 identical over 9 bases. Per the germline V gene, CDR1 is SGHRS and CDR2 is YFSETQ. V gave up 5 bases and J gave up 5 bases; unmatched junction bases: 7. This CDR3 comprises 14 residues. DNA of the CDR3: TGCGCCAGCAGACAGGGGGCTTTCACATATGGCTACACCTTC. Protein sequence: CASRQGAFTYGYTF. Full variable domain (missing parts from reference TRBV5-1 and TRBJ1-2): KAGVTQTPRYLIKTRGQQVTLSCSPISGHRSVSWYQQTPGQGLQFLFEYFSETQRNKGNFPGRFSGRQFSNSRSEMNVSTLELGDSALYLCASRQGAFTYGYTFGSGTRLTVV.

V is TRBV7-8 and J is TRBJ2-7, with a possible D match to TRBD2 (5 bases). Germline assignment: CDR1 SGHVS and CDR2 FQNEAQ. V lost 3 bases and J 2 bases, leaving 11 bases between the germline ends. The CDR3 is 14 residues long. In DNA, the CDR3 is TGTGCCAGCAGCTTCGCCGAGGGAACCTACGAGCAGTACTTC. Translating gives CASSFAEGTYEQYF.

The V call is TRBV21-1, the J call TRBJ2-7; TRBD2 is the table's D call and was not checked against the DNA. TRBV21-1 is labeled a pseudogene. CDR3 length: 16 amino acids. Here the CDR3 DNA reads TGTGCCAGCAGCACTTTTACGGGACTAGCCGCCTACGAGCAGTACTTC. Translation gives CASSTFTGLAAYEQYF.

V usage is TRBV5-1 and J usage is TRBJ1-6; D perhaps matches TRBD1 (5 bases). From germline, CDR1 is SGHRS and CDR2 YFSETQ. V was clipped by 7 bases and J by 9 bases, with 14 bases between them. CDR3 size: 13 residues. The CDR3 nucleotides are TGCGCCAGCCGGGGGGATGATGCTTCACCCCTCCACTTT. Encoded protein: CASRGDDASPLHF.

This clone was observed a few times. The J gene is TRBJ1-5, the V gene TRBV29-1; possibly TRBD1 for D (5 bases). Germline V lookup: CDR1 SQVTM, CDR2 ANQGSEA. The germline V and J ends were trimmed by 1 base and 8 bases, with 15 bases remaining between them. The CDR3 spans 14 residues. CDR3 bases: TGCAGCGTTGAAGTAGTGGGTGCGGGGGAGCCCCAGCATTTT. It specifies CSVEVVGAGEPQHF.

Only a few counts were recorded for this clone. V gene TRBV7-9 combines with J gene TRBJ1-2, with D tentatively TRBD1 (6 bases). The CDR3 has 15 amino acids. Trimming took 1 base from V and 1 from J, leaving 10 bases between them. CDR1 SEHNR and CDR2 FQNEAQ come from the germline V gene (reference sequence). CDR3 amino acids: CASSLGGLSNYGYTF. The DNA for the CDR3 is TGTGCCAGCAGCTTAGGGGGGCTGAGTAACTATGGCTACACCTTC.

The V and J genes are TRBV7-2 and TRBJ2-7, with 8 bases matching TRBD1. The CDR3 runs 16 residues. V shed 2 bases, J shed 0 bases, and the junction held 6 bases outside the gene matches. Germline CDR1 is SGHTA and CDR2 is FQGNSA. This CDR3 is CASSLRGQGFSYEQYF. CDR3 DNA: TGTGCCAGCAGCTTACGAGGACAGGGTTTCTCCTACGAGCAGTACTTC.

Only a few counts were recorded for this clone. The J gene is TRBJ1-2, the V gene TRBV4-1; 10 bases agree with TRBD1. Germline CDR1 reads MGHRA; CDR2 reads YSYEKL. V shed 1 base, J shed 7 bases, and the junction held 6 bases outside the gene matches. The CDR3 spans 15 residues. The CDR3 loop reads CASSQGGQGRSGYTF. For the CDR3, the DNA is TGCGCCAGCAGCCAAGGGGGACAGGGGAGATCTGGCTACACCTTC.

J is TRBJ2-1 and V is TRBV29-1, with a tentative D call TRBD1 (5 bases). Trimming took 6 bases from V and 1 from J, leaving 13 bases between them. CDR1 and CDR2 from the germline V gene are SQVTM and ANQGSEA. The CDR3 is 14 amino acids. The CDR3 DNA is TGCAGCGTAAGGGGATTTGGGTCCTACAATGAGCAGTTCTTC. Amino acids: CSVRGFGSYNEQFF.

The rearrangement joins TRBV5-1 to TRBJ2-3; 10 bases are a match to TRBD1. Germline trimming cut 0 bases from V and 5 bases from J; bases unmatched to any gene: 6. Germline lookup yields CDR1 SGHRS and CDR2 YFSETQ. This CDR3 has 16 amino acids. DNA for the CDR3: TGCGCCAGCAGCTTGGAAGGGACAGGGGCTCGAGATACGCAGTATTTT. This sequence encodes CASSLEGTGARDTQYF.

The chain carries TRBV5-1 and TRBJ2-5, with TRBD2 identical over 7 bases. Unmatched junction bases numbered 6, after V lost 2 bases and J lost 2 bases. This CDR3 contains 15 residues. Germline lookup yields CDR1 SGHRS and CDR2 YFSETQ. The CDR3 reads CASSLPSGGQETQYF. The CDR3 DNA is TGCGCCAGCAGCTTACCTAGCGGAGGTCAAGAGACCCAGTACTTC. Complete variable domain (other parts from reference TRBV5-1 and TRBJ2-5): KAGVTQTPRYLIKTRGQQVTLSCSPISGHRSVSWYQQTPGQGLQFLFEYFSETQRNKGNFPGRFSGRQFSNSRSEMNVSTLELGDSALYLCASSLPSGGQETQYFGPGTRLLVL.

This chain joins TRBV18 and TRBJ1-5, with no clear D. Germline CDR1 reads KGHSH; CDR2 reads LQKENI. The CDR3 runs to 14 residues. V lost 2 bases and J 8 bases, leaving 13 bases between the germline ends. As DNA, the CDR3 is TGTGCCAGCTCACCATTCTGGAACGGGGAGCCCCAGCATTTT. This sequence encodes CASSPFWNGEPQHF.

This chain links TRBV24-1 with TRBJ1-5; D is possibly TRBD1 (5 bases). Germline loops: CDR1 KGHDR, CDR2 SFDVKD. The CDR3 covers 13 residues. The V end was cut by 5 bases, the J end by 7 bases, with 11 bases between. CDR3 sequence reads: CATSVAGPQPQHF. The CDR3 DNA is TGTGCCACCAGTGTGGCGGGGCCCCAGCCCCAGCATTTT.

This chain joins TRBV5-6 and TRBJ1-1; D gene ambiguous. Germline loops: CDR1 SGHDT, CDR2 YYEEEE. Deletions cut 1 base from V and 1 base from J, with 8 bases between. CDR3 size: 14 residues. CDR3: CASSLSPRNTEAFF. CDR3 DNA: TGTGCCAGCAGCTTGTCCCCCCGGAACACTGAAGCTTTCTTT.

This clone was observed a single time. The rearrangement uses TRBV3-1 (or the pseudogene TRBV3-2) and TRBJ1-1, with no clear D. V lost 1 base and J lost 4, with 7 bases in between. CDR3 size: 13 residues. The germline V gene has CDR1 LGHDT and CDR2 YNNKEL (reference sequence). The CDR3 sequence: CASSQGLSTEAFF. For the CDR3, the DNA is TGTGCCAGCAGCCAAGGTCTGAGCACTGAAGCTTTCTTT.

V is TRBV10-3 and J is TRBJ2-1; the D gene is possibly TRBD1 (6 bases). Trimming took off 5 bases at V and 9 bases at J, with 20 bases between the two ends. Germline V lookup: CDR1 ENHRY, CDR2 SYGVKD. The CDR3 loop spans 15 amino acids. The CDR3 is CAISPGVGGSGEQFF. DNA for the CDR3: TGTGCCATCAGTCCAGGGGTAGGTGGTAGTGGTGAGCAGTTCTTC.